This record concerns one T cell receptor beta chain sequence. The data are from a study of cytomegalovirus exposure and HLA in healthy donors. The PCR employed 60 Vbeta primers together with 13 Jbeta primers. The assay was immunoSEQ multiplex PCR, and TCRdb's table has in-frame clones only and misses some. There are some 150,000 clones in the sample, with around 2.4% held by the top ten. The trim removed 3 bases at V and 8 bases at J, leaving 6 bases unmatched. This CDR3 is built from 14 residues. Per the germline V gene, CDR1 is MNHNS and CDR2 is SASEGT. V usage is TRBV6-1 and J usage is TRBJ1-5, with 8 bases lining up with TRBD1. The clonotype originates from a woman in her late teens or twenties in good health and CMV-seronegative. Input material: PBMCs. This CDR3 reads CASSDGQGSKPQHF. The CDR3 DNA sequence: TGTGCCAGCAGTGACGGACAGGGTAGTAAGCCCCAGCATTTT.